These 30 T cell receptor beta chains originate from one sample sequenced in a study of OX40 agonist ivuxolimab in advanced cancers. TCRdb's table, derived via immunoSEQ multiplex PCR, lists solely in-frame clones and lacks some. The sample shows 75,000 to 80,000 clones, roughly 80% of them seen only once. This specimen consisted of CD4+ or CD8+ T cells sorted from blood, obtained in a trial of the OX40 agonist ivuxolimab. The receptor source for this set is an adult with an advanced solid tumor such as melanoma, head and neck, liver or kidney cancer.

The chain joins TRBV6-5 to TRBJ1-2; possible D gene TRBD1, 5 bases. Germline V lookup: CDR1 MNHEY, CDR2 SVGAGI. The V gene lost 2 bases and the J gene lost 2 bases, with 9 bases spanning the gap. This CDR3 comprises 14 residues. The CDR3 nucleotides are TGTGCCAGCAGTTACGACAGTCGGAACTATGGCTACACCTTC. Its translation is CASSYDSRNYGYTF.

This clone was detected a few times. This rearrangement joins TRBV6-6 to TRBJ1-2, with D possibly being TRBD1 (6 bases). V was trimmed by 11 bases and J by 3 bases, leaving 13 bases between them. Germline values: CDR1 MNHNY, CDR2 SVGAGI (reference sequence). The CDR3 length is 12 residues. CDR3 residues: CAGGRGDYGYTF. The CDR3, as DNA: TGTGCCGGTGGGAGGGGGGACTATGGCTACACCTTC.

This CDR3 is CASSSWTGGKNTEAFF. The CDR3 DNA reads as TGTGCCAGCAGTTCCTGGACAGGGGGAAAGAACACTGAAGCTTTCTTT. V is TRBV27 and J is TRBJ1-1, with 10 bases lining up with TRBD1. The CDR3 is 16 residues long. V lost 4 bases, J lost 1 base, and 6 bases stayed unmatched. Germline V lookup: CDR1 MNHEY, CDR2 SMNVEV (reference sequence).

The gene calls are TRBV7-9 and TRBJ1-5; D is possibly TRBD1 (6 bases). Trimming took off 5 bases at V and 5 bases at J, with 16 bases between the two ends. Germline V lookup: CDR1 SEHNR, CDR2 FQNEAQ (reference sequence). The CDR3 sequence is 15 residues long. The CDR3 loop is CASSQGRGGDQPQHF. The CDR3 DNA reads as TGTGCCAGCAGCCAAGGACGAGGGGGGGATCAGCCCCAGCATTTT.

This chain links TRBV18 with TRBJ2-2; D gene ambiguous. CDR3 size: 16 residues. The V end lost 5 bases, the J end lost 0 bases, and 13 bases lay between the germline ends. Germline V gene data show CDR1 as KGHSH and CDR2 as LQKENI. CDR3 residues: CASSAQGLSNTGELFF. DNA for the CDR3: TGTGCCAGCTCAGCCCAAGGGCTATCGAACACCGGGGAGCTGTTTTTT.

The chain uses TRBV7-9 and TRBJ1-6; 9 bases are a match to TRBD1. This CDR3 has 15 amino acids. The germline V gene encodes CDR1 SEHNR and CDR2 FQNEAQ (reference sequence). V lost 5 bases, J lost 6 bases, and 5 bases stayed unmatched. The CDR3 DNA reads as TGTGCCAGCAGCCCAGGGGGACAGGGTAATTCACCCCTCCACTTT. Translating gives CASSPGGQGNSPLHF.

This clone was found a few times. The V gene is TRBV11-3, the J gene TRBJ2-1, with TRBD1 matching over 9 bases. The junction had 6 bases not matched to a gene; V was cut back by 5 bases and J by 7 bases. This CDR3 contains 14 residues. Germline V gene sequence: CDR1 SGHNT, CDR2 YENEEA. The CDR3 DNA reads TGTGCCAGCAGCCTTATGACAGGGGGAAATGAGCAGTTCTTC. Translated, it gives CASSLMTGGNEQFF. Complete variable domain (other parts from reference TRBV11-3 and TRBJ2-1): EAGVVQSPRYKIIEKKQPVAFWCNPISGHNTLYWYLQNLGQGPELLIRYENEEAVDDSQLPKDRFSAERLKGVDSTLKIQPAELGDSAVYLCASSLMTGGNEQFFGPGTRLTVL.

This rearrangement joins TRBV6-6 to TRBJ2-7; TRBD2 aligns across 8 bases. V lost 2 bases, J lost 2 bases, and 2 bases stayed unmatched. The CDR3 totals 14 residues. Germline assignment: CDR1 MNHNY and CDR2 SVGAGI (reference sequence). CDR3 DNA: TGTGCCAGCAGTTACACGGGGGGGACCTACGAGCAGTACTTC. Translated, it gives CASSYTGGTYEQYF.

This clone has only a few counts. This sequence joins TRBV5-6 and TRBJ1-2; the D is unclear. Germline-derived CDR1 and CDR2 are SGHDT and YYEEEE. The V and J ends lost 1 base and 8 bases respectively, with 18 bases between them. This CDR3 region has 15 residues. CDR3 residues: CASSLYTMVLEGYTF. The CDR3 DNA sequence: TGTGCCAGCAGCTTGTATACTATGGTTCTTGAGGGCTACACCTTC. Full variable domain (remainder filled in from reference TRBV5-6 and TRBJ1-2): DAGVTQSPTHLIKTRGQQVTLRCSPKSGHDTVSWYQQALGQGPQFIFQYYEEEERQRGNFPDRFSGHQFPNYSSELNVNALLLGDSALYLCASSLYTMVLEGYTFGSGTRLTVV.

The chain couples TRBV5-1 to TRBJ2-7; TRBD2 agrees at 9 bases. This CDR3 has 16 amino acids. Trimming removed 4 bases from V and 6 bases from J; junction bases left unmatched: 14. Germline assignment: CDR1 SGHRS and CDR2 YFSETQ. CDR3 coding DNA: TGCGCCAGCAGCCCCACCTCTGCGGGAGGGCCTCGCGAGCAGTACTTC. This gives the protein CASSPTSAGGPREQYF.

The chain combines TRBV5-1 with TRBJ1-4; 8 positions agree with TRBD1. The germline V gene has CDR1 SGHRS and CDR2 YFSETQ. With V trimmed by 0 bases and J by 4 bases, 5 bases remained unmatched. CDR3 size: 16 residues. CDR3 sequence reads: CASSLGGQANNEKLFF. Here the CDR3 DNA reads TGCGCCAGCAGCTTGGGGGGACAGGCTAATAATGAAAAACTGTTTTTT.

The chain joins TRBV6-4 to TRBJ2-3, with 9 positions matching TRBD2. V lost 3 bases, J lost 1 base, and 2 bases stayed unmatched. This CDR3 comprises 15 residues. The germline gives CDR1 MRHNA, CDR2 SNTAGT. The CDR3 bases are TGTGCCAGCAGTGAAGCGGGGGGAGGCACAGATACGCAGTATTTT. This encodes CASSEAGGGTDTQYF.

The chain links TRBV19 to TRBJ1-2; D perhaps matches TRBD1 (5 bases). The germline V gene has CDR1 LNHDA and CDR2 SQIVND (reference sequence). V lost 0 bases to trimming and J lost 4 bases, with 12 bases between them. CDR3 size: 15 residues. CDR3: CASSIDAGRGYGYTF. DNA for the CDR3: TGTGCCAGTAGTATAGATGCCGGGAGGGGCTATGGCTACACCTTC.

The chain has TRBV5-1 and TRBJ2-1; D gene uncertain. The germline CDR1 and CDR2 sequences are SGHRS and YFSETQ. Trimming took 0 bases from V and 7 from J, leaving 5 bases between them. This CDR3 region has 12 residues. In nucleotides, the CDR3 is TGCGCCAGCAGCTTGGAGGGAAATGAGCAGTTCTTC. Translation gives CASSLEGNEQFF.

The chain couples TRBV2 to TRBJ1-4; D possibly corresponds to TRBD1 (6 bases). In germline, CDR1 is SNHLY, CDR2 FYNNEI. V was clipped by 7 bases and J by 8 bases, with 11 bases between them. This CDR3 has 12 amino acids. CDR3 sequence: CASNRVGEKLFF. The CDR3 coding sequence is TGTGCCAGCAACAGGGTCGGAGAAAAACTGTTTTTT.

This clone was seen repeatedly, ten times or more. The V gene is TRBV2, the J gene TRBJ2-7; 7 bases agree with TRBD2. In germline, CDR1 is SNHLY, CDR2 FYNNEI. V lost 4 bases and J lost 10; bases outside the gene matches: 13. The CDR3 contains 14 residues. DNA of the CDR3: TGTGCCAGCAGTGGGGACTACTTCATGATCAGCCAGTACTTC. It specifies CASSGDYFMISQYF.

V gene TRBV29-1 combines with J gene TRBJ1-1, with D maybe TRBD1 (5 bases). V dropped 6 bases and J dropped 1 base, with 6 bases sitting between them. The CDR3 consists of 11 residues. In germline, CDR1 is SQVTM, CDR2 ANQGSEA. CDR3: CSVRENTEAFF. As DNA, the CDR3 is TGCAGCGTCAGGGAGAACACTGAAGCTTTCTTT.

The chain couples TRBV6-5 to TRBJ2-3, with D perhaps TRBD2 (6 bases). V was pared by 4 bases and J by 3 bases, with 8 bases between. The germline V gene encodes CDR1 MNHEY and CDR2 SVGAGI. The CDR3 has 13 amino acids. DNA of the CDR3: TGTGCCAGCAGTTTTCGGGAGACAGATACGCAGTATTTT. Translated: CASSFRETDTQYF.

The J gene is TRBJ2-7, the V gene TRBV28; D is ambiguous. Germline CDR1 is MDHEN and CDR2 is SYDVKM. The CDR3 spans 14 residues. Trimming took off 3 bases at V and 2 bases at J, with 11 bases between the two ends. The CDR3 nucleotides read TGTGCCAGCAGTTTTCGCAGAAAACCCTACGAGCAGTACTTC. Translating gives CASSFRRKPYEQYF.

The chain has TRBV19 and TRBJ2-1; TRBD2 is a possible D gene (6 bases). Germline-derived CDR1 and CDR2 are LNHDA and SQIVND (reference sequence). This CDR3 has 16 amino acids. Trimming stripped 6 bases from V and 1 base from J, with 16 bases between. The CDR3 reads CASRKTAGGSYNEQFF. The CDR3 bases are TGTGCCAGTAGAAAAACAGCGGGTGGGTCCTACAATGAGCAGTTCTTC.

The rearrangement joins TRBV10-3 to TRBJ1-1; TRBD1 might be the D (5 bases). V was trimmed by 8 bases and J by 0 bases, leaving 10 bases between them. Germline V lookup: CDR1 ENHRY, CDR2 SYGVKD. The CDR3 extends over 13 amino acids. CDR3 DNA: TGTGCCATCGGAGCAGGGTTGAACACTGAAGCTTTCTTT. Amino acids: CAIGAGLNTEAFF.

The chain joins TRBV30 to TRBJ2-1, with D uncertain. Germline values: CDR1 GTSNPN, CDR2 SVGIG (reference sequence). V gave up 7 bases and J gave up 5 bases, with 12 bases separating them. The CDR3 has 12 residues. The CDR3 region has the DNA TGTGCCTTCTCCCGGGCCAACAATGAGCAGTTCTTC. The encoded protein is CAFSRANNEQFF.

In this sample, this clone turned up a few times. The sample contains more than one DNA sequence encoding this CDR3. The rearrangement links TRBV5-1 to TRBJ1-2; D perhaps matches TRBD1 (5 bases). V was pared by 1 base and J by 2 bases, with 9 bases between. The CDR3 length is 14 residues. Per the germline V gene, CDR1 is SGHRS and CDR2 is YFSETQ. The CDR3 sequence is CASSLTRDNYGYTF. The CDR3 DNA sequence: TGCGCCAGCAGCTTGACTCGGGACAACTATGGCTACACCTTC.

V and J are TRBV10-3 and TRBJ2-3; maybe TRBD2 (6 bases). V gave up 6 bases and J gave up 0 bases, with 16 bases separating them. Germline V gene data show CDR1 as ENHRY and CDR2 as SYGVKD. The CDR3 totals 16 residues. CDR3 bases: TGTGCCATCAGGGCGGAGGGGAGGCCTAGCACAGATACGCAGTATTTT. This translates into CAIRAEGRPSTDTQYF.

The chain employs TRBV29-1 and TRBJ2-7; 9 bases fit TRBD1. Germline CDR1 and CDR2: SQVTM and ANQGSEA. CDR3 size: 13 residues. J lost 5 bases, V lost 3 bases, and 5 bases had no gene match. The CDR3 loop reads CSVEQQGANEQYF. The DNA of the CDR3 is TGCAGCGTTGAGCAACAGGGGGCAAACGAGCAGTACTTC.

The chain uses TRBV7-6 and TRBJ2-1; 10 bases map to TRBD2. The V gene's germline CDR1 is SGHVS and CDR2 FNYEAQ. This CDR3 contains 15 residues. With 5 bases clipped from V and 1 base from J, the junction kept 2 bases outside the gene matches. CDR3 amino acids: CASSLLAGSYNEQFF. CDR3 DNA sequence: TGTGCCAGCAGCCTACTAGCGGGATCCTACAATGAGCAGTTCTTC.

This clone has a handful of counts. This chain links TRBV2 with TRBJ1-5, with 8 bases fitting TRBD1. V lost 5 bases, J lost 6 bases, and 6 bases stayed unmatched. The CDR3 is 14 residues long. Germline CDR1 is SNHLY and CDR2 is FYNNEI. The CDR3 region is CASSRDRTGQPQHF. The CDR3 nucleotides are TGTGCCAGCAGTCGGGACAGGACCGGTCAGCCCCAGCATTTT.

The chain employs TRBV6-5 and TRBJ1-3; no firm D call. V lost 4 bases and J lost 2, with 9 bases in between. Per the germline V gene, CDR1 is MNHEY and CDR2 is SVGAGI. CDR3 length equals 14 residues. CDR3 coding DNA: TGTGCCAGCAGTTTGTTGGCAGCTGGAAACACCATATATTTT. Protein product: CASSLLAAGNTIYF.

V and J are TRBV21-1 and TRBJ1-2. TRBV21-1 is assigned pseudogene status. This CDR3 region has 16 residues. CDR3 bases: TGTACCTCAGAGGTCTGGGGAGGGAGATCAAGAAATGGCTACACCTTC. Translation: CTSEVWGGRSRNGYTF.

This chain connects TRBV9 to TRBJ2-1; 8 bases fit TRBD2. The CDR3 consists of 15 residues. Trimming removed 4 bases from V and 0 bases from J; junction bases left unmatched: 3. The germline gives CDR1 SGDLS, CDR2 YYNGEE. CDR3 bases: TGTGCCAGCAGCTCCCTAGCGGGCTCCTACAATGAGCAGTTCTTC. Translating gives CASSSLAGSYNEQFF.